This T cell receptor beta chain was sequenced in a study of post-analysis software for immune sequencing data. Overall study findings and caveats: When compared against controls, multiple sclerosis patients showed significantly lower normalized Chao1 diversity. Included in a set of about 5 TRBV segments more frequent in patients than controls were TRBV5-6, TRBV5-1 and TRBV20-1.

Sequencing libraries made from TCR beta cDNA carried unique molecular identifiers. A single record per CDR3 protein comes from TCRdb applying MiXCR to the PCR reads. The table records approximately 770,000 distinct CDR3 sequences, around 42% of them present only once. Concerning this clonotype itself: Its target is not known.

Germline CDR1 reads LNHNV; CDR2 reads YYDKDF (reference sequence). The CDR3 has 14 amino acids. The ends lost 3 bases at V and 2 bases at J; junction bases unmatched: 3. The chain recombines TRBV15 with TRBJ2-7; 8 nucleotides agree with TRBD1. Input material: blood. The TCR originated in a girl between 5 and 17 years old with multiple sclerosis. This CDR3 is CATSRGQDTYEQYF. In DNA, the CDR3 is TGTGCCACCAGCAGGGGACAGGACACCTACGAGCAGTACTTC. The whole variable domain, remainder taken from reference TRBV15 and TRBJ2-7, is DAMVIQNPRYQVTQFGKPVTLSCSQTLNHNVMYWYQQKSSQAPKLLFHYYDKDFNNEADTPDNFQSRRPNTSFCFLDIRSPGLGDTAMYLCATSRGQDTYEQYFGPGTRLTVT.